A single T cell receptor (beta chain) is shown here with its context. This sample is drawn from a study of blood T cell repertoires in COVID-19. Study as a whole: Samples representing acute and convalescent COVID-19 were sourced from the United States, Italy and Spain. Sources were T cells, B-cell-depleted T cells, or PBMCs; the material itself was cDNA or gDNA.

The CDR3 length is 15 residues. Germline V CDR1 and CDR2: SGHRS, YFSETQ. V lost 4 bases and J lost 5; bases outside the gene matches: 8. This study enrolled people aged roughly 18 to 89 from roughly 22 US geographic areas. All exposed participants met a person with COVID-19 within 2 weeks before entering the study. Profiled with immunoSEQ multiplex PCR; TCRdb holds only in-frame clones, not every one. The sample includes around 200,000 clones, roughly 90% of them seen just once. The sequencing input was PBMCs or T cells enriched from blood (not recorded which). This sequence was found in a woman in her 30s who had been exposed to COVID-19. V and J are TRBV5-1 and TRBJ1-4; 7 bases agree with TRBD1. The CDR3 sequence: CASSVTGMGNEKLFF. The CDR3 DNA sequence: TGCGCCAGCAGCGTGACAGGGATGGGAAATGAAAAACTGTTTTTT. The full variable domain, rest sourced from reference TRBV5-1 and TRBJ1-4, is KAGVTQTPRYLIKTRGQQVTLSCSPISGHRSVSWYQQTPGQGLQFLFEYFSETQRNKGNFPGRFSGRQFSNSRSEMNVSTLELGDSALYLCASSVTGMGNEKLFFGSGTQLSVL.